The 24 T cell receptor beta chains reported below all come from one sample, sequenced in a study of liver allograft versus peripheral blood T cells. Study summary: T cell receptor repertoires in transplanted livers were compared with those in recipients' peripheral blood.

Each CDR3 protein is one row after TCRdb ran MiXCR on the reads. The repertoire holds more than 10,000 distinct CDR3 sequences, with 15% to 20% as singletons. These receptors originate from a human patient who had a liver transplant. Some T cells may be provided by the graft donor.

This clonotype is labeled medium-sized (0.01 to 0.1%). V is TRBV29-1 and J is TRBJ2-4; D might be TRBD1 or TRBD2, each matching 6 bases. From germline, CDR1 is SQVTM and CDR2 ANQGSEA. This CDR3 is built from 13 residues. The V end lost 4 bases, the J end lost 15 bases, and 22 bases lay between the germline ends. This CDR3 is CSVGGLGGRTVYF. In nucleotides, the CDR3 is TGCAGCGTTGGGGGGCTGGGGGGTCGGACTGTGTACTTC. Full variable domain (remainder filled in from reference TRBV29-1 and TRBJ2-4): SAVISQKPSRDICQRGTSLTIQCQVDSQVTMMFWYRQQPGQSLTLIATANQGSEATYESGFVIDKFPISRPNLTFSTLTVSNMSPEDSSIYLCSVGGLGGRTVYFGAGTRLSVL.

This clonotype was counted at least ten times. V and J are TRBV19 and TRBJ2-3, with D unresolved. Germline V gene lookup returns CDR1 LNHDA and CDR2 SQIVND (reference sequence). V shed 2 bases and J shed 6 bases, with 9 bases lying between them. The CDR3 runs to 13 residues. This CDR3 reads CASSILGMDTQYF. As DNA, the CDR3 is TGTGCCAGTAGTATATTGGGGATGGATACGCAGTATTTT.

This clonotype is judged medium-sized. The genes are TRBV15 and TRBJ2-4, with 8 bases identical to TRBD1. The CDR3 sequence is 18 residues long. Germline trimming cut 2 bases from V and 2 bases from J; bases unmatched to any gene: 11. CDR1 LNHNV and CDR2 YYDKDF come from the germline V gene (reference sequence). The CDR3 DNA is TGTGCCACCAGCAGACGACGGACAGGGAGTGAGACCAAAAACATTCAGTACTTC. It codes for CATSRRRTGSETKNIQYF.

This clonotype was observed many times. V gene TRBV28 combines with J gene TRBJ1-2; D is unresolved. Germline CDR1 MDHEN, CDR2 SYDVKM. V was clipped by 3 bases and J by 6 bases, with 11 bases between them. This CDR3 is built from 13 residues. For the CDR3, the DNA is TGTGCCAGCAGTTTCATCAGATACCATGGCTACACCTTC. Translated, it gives CASSFIRYHGYTF.

The rearrangement joins TRBV12-3 or TRBV12-4 to TRBJ1-2; no reliable D call. The CDR3 sequence is 11 residues long. V was cut by 6 bases and J by 8 bases, with 10 bases left in between. CDR3: CASSRGRGYTF. CDR3 nucleotides: TGTGCCAGCAGCCGAGGGAGGGGCTACACCTTC.

This clonotype rates as medium-sized. The chain has TRBV6-6 and TRBJ2-1; the D call may be TRBD1 or TRBD2 (5 bases each). The CDR3 runs 16 residues. V dropped 0 bases and J dropped 8 bases, with 17 bases sitting between them. Germline V CDR1 and CDR2: MNHNY, SVGAGI (reference sequence). CDR3 nucleotide sequence: TGTGCCAGCAGTTACTCGGCAGGGAGTACGGGGTATGAGCAGTTCTTC. As protein: CASSYSAGSTGYEQFF.

To note about this clonotype: A much larger clone lies one base from this, so it may be a read error. The chain recombines TRBV7-3 with TRBJ1-1; D remains unclear. The CDR3 consists of 14 residues. The V end was cut by 5 bases, the J end by 5 bases, with 15 bases between. Germline lookup yields CDR1 SGHTA and CDR2 FQGTGA. For the CDR3, the DNA is TGTGCCAGCAGCCCCACGGCGGGGAAAACTGAAGCTTTCTTT. The encoded protein is CASSPTAGKTEAFF.

This clonotype rates as medium-sized. The chain joins TRBV18 to TRBJ1-2, with D hard to call. The CDR3 spans 15 residues. CDR1 and CDR2 from the germline V gene are KGHSH and LQKENI. With 5 bases removed from V and 6 bases from J, the gap between germline ends came to 19 bases. DNA for the CDR3: TGTGCCAGCTCATCTCCAAGAGAGAGGTCTAATGGCTACACCTTC. It translates to CASSSPRERSNGYTF.

This clonotype showed up many times. The CDR3 sequence: CASSLYSYRGSLYNEQFF. The DNA of the CDR3 is TGTGCCAGCAGTTTATACTCATACAGGGGGTCGCTCTACAATGAGCAGTTCTTC. The V and J genes are TRBV28 and TRBJ2-1; TRBD1 aligns across 8 bases. Germline loops: CDR1 MDHEN, CDR2 SYDVKM. V shed 1 base and J 3 bases; nucleotides not matched to a gene: 11. The CDR3 has 18 amino acids.

This clonotype qualifies as medium-sized. J is TRBJ2-3 and V is TRBV10-3; D gene ambiguous. V was clipped by 7 bases and J by 0 bases, with 11 bases between them. The CDR3 loop spans 14 amino acids. Germline V gives CDR1 ENHRY, CDR2 SYGVKD. CDR3 protein: CAIMESASTDTQYF. CDR3 DNA sequence: TGTGCCATCATGGAGAGTGCTAGCACAGATACGCAGTATTTT.

This clonotype is deemed medium-sized. V usage is TRBV10-3 and J usage is TRBJ1-1; 8 nucleotides agree with TRBD1. V was pared by 6 bases and J by 6 bases, with 9 bases of the junction left unmatched. This CDR3 spans 14 amino acids. CDR1 is ENHRY and CDR2 is SYGVKD in the germline V gene. The CDR3 sequence is CAISGQGGGAEAFF. DNA for the CDR3: TGTGCCATCAGCGGACAGGGAGGCGGCGCTGAAGCTTTCTTT.

This clonotype was detected only a few times. This chain connects TRBV5-4 to TRBJ1-6; 7 nucleotides agree with TRBD1. This CDR3 is built from 16 residues. Trimming at V came to 5 bases and at J to 4 bases, leaving 9 bases not matched to a gene. CDR1 and CDR2 (germline): SGHNT, YYREEE (reference sequence). The CDR3 DNA reads TGTGCCAGCAGATCCGGGACAGCAATGTATAATTCACCCCTCCACTTT. Translation: CASRSGTAMYNSPLHF.

This clonotype was counted at least ten times. The rearrangement joins TRBV6-1 to TRBJ2-1; D gene unclear. The CDR3 spans 14 residues. Trimming removed 5 bases from V and 5 bases from J, with 13 bases in between. Germline CDR1 is MNHNS and CDR2 is SASEGT. The CDR3: CASSPVGYHNEQFF. DNA for the CDR3: TGTGCCAGCAGTCCCGTCGGATATCACAATGAGCAGTTCTTC.

By proportion, this clonotype is medium-sized. The gene calls are TRBV15 and TRBJ1-6, with 7 bases matching TRBD1. There are 15 residues in the CDR3. Trimming took 0 bases from V and 8 from J; bases not matched to a gene: 4. CDR1 and CDR2 from the germline V gene are LNHNV and YYDKDF (reference sequence). The CDR3: CATSREDRRDSPLHF. The CDR3 region has the DNA TGTGCCACCAGCAGAGAGGACAGGCGAGATTCACCCCTCCACTTT.

This clonotype has just a few counts. The genes are TRBV20-1 and TRBJ1-2; possibly TRBD1 for D (6 bases). The CDR3 runs to 17 residues. Germline CDR1 DFQATT, CDR2 SNEGSKA (reference sequence). Trimming cost V 0 bases and J 1 base, with 18 bases left between them. The CDR3 region is CSARDLSRGWGNYGYTF. CDR3 coding DNA: TGCAGTGCTAGAGATTTGTCCAGGGGATGGGGTAACTATGGCTACACCTTC.

The V gene is TRBV5-4, the J gene TRBJ2-1; D may be TRBD1 or TRBD2 (6 bases each). Trimming pared 0 bases from V and 10 bases from J, leaving 17 bases between. Looked up from germline, CDR1 is SGHNT and CDR2 is YYREEE (reference sequence). The CDR3 length is 15 residues. The CDR3 coding sequence is TGTGCCAGCAGCTTGGGCGGGACACCACAATACGAGCAGTTCTTC. Residues: CASSLGGTPQYEQFF.

CDR3 sequence (DNA): TGTGCCAGCAGCCTTCGACAGGAGAGCACTGAAGCTTTCTTT. Translating gives CASSLRQESTEAFF. V usage is TRBV9 and J usage is TRBJ1-1; D might be TRBD1 (6 bases). Trimming cost V 4 bases and J 4 bases, with 14 bases left between them. The CDR3 extends over 14 amino acids. Per germline, CDR1 SGDLS and CDR2 YYNGEE.

The V gene is TRBV25-1, the J gene TRBJ2-2; D ambiguous. Germline V CDR1 and CDR2: MGHDK, SYGVNS. Trimming removed 6 bases from V and 6 bases from J, with 14 bases in between. The CDR3 totals 14 residues. CDR3 protein: CASSPPVLPGELFF. Written as DNA, the CDR3 is TGTGCCAGCAGCCCACCGGTTCTTCCCGGGGAGCTGTTTTTT.

This clonotype is termed medium-sized. The rearrangement uses TRBV19 and TRBJ2-3, with a possible D match to TRBD2 (6 bases). This CDR3 has 17 residues. The ends were cut back, 5 bases at V and 2 bases at J, with 20 bases in the middle. Germline V gives CDR1 LNHDA, CDR2 SQIVND (reference sequence). In DNA form, the CDR3 reads TGTGCCAGTAGTGATGACCCGGGAGCCAATCCCACAGATACGCAGTATTTT. Translated, it gives CASSDDPGANPTDTQYF.

There are a few counts of this clonotype. CDR3 nucleotides: TGTGCCAGCAGTTTTCTGCCTCAGGGGGGCTACACCTTC. Translating gives CASSFLPQGGYTF. The V gene is TRBV28, the J gene TRBJ1-2, with D perhaps TRBD1 (6 bases). Trimming pared 3 bases from V and 8 bases from J, leaving 13 bases between. From germline, CDR1 is MDHEN and CDR2 SYDVKM. The length of the CDR3 is 13 residues.

The V gene is TRBV9, the J gene TRBJ2-1; weak D call: TRBD2 (7 bases). The CDR3 is 18 residues long. CDR1 and CDR2 (germline): SGDLS, YYNGEE. Trimming cost V 3 bases and J 0 bases, with 19 bases left between them. The CDR3: CASSGEGGSGSSYNEQFF. DNA of the CDR3: TGTGCCAGCAGCGGGGAGGGGGGAAGCGGTAGCTCCTACAATGAGCAGTTCTTC.

J is TRBJ1-3 and V is TRBV14; no firm D call. This CDR3 is built from 15 residues. CDR1 and CDR2 (germline): SGHDN, FVKESK. V was clipped by 0 bases and J by 7 bases, with 13 bases between them. The CDR3 sequence is CASSQEGAPRNTIYF. CDR3 in DNA: TGTGCCAGCAGCCAAGAGGGAGCCCCGCGGAACACCATATATTTT.

This clonotype came up a few times. This chain joins TRBV9 and TRBJ1-5, with D perhaps matching TRBD1 (5 bases). V was pared by 0 bases and J by 7 bases, with 17 bases between. The CDR3 sequence is 16 residues long. Germline values: CDR1 SGDLS, CDR2 YYNGEE. CDR3 region: CASSVGGEVGGQPQHF. The CDR3 bases are TGTGCCAGCAGCGTAGGGGGGGAGGTTGGGGGGCAGCCCCAGCATTTT. The full variable domain, in which reference TRBV9 and TRBJ1-5 provide the parts outside the CDR3, is DSGVTQTPKHLITATGQRVTLRCSPRSGDLSVYWYQQSLDQGLQFLIQYYNGEERAKGNILERFSAQQFPDLHSELNLSSLELGDSALYFCASSVGGEVGGQPQHFGDGTRLSIL.

The chain employs TRBV6-1 and TRBJ1-4; tentative D call: TRBD1 (5 bases). The V and J ends lost 0 bases and 9 bases respectively, with 5 bases between them. The CDR3 length is 12 residues. The germline V gene has CDR1 MNHNS and CDR2 SASEGT. CDR3 DNA: TGTGCCAGCAGTGAAGCGGGACAAAAACTGTTTTTT. Protein product: CASSEAGQKLFF.